This entry lists 14 T cell receptor beta chains sequenced from one sample in a study of T-cell memory formation after mild COVID-19. TCRdb re-called the 5' RACE reads with MiXCR, one entry per CDR3 protein. The repertoire has about 410,000 distinct CDR3 sequences, roughly 18% of them found once; the top ten carry 20% to 25%. Sequenced sample: PBMCs or a T cell subset sorted from them (not recorded which). These receptors all come from a man younger than 30 who had mild COVID-19 (a few samples of this study predate the infection). Cell type and time point are not known.

The chain recombines TRBV7-3 with TRBJ2-5; 11 bases are a match to TRBD2. Germline V gene sequence: CDR1 SGHTA, CDR2 FQGTGA. The CDR3 is made up of 15 amino acids. After removal of 5 bases from V and 5 bases from J, the junction contained 7 bases not matched to a gene. In DNA, the CDR3 is TGTGCCAGCAGCGTGGTGGGGACTAGCGGTGAGACCCAGTACTTC. It codes for CASSVVGTSGETQYF.

The rearrangement links TRBV9 to TRBJ2-2; TRBD2 aligns across 11 bases. J lost 6 bases, V lost 4 bases, and 2 bases had no gene match. The CDR3 runs to 14 residues. Germline V gives CDR1 SGDLS, CDR2 YYNGEE. The CDR3 reads CASSKTSGAGELFF. The CDR3 bases are TGTGCCAGCAGCAAGACTAGCGGGGCCGGGGAGCTGTTTTTT.

The chain couples TRBV5-1 to TRBJ2-7, with TRBD2 matching 7 bases. V trimming: 3 bases; J trimming: 3 bases; junction bases outside the gene matches: 6. This CDR3 has 14 residues. Germline loops: CDR1 SGHRS, CDR2 YFSETQ. The CDR3 loop is CASSSGGLGYEQYF. In DNA form, the CDR3 reads TGCGCCAGCAGCTCCGGGGGGTTGGGCTACGAGCAGTACTTC.

This clonotype has only a few counts. V is TRBV6-2 or TRBV6-3 and J is TRBJ2-7; 7 nucleotides align to TRBD1. Germline loops: CDR1 MNHEY, CDR2 SVGEGT. With 4 bases clipped from V and 3 bases from J, the junction kept 3 bases outside the gene matches. This CDR3 has 13 amino acids. The CDR3 region has the DNA TGTGCCAGCAGTTCGGGACAGCGCTACGAGCAGTACGTC. Protein product: CASSSGQRYEQYV.

J is TRBJ2-1 and V is TRBV9, with TRBD2 identical over 13 bases. The ends lost 2 bases at V and 6 bases at J; junction bases unmatched: 8. CDR1 is SGDLS and CDR2 is YYNGEE in the germline V gene. The CDR3 has 17 residues. The CDR3 DNA sequence: TGTGCCAGCAGCGTCGGACTAGCGGGGGCCTCGTTCAATGAGCAGTTCTTC. Translating gives CASSVGLAGASFNEQFF.

This clonotype was counted only a few times. This sequence joins TRBV6-2 or TRBV6-3 and TRBJ2-7, with unresolved D. V lost 2 bases, J lost 0 bases, and 11 bases lay in between. From germline, CDR1 is MNHEY and CDR2 SVGEGT. The CDR3 contains 15 residues. CDR3: CASSYNLGRSYEQYF. CDR3 in DNA: TGTGCCAGCAGTTACAATCTCGGCCGCTCCTACGAGCAGTACTTC.

As regards this clonotype: A junction end diverges from the germline sequence, so it may reflect a read error. The chain employs TRBV7-6 and TRBJ2-2; 10 nucleotides agree with TRBD1. This CDR3 region has 15 residues. CDR1 is SGHVS and CDR2 is FNYEAQ in the germline V gene. The CDR3 nucleotides are TGTGCCAGCAGCTTAAGACAGGGGGCGACCGGGGACCTGTTTTTT. This encodes CASSLRQGATGDLFF.

The V call is TRBV5-6, the J call TRBJ2-1; 12 positions match TRBD2. The CDR3 has 15 amino acids. Germline V gene sequence: CDR1 SGHDT, CDR2 YYEEEE. The V gene end was trimmed by 6 bases and the J gene end by 6 bases; junction bases not matched to a gene: 7. The CDR3: CASTSPTSGSNEQFF. CDR3 nucleotides: TGTGCCAGCACCTCCCCGACTAGCGGGAGCAATGAGCAGTTCTTC.

V is TRBV28 and J is TRBJ1-2, with D hard to call. This CDR3 has 12 amino acids. Germline assignment: CDR1 MDHEN and CDR2 SYDVKM. V dropped 2 bases and J dropped 5 bases, with 6 bases sitting between them. CDR3 DNA sequence: TGTGCCAGCAGTTTAATGGCTTATGGCTACACCTTC. Translating gives CASSLMAYGYTF.

This clonotype was found a few times. V and J are TRBV29-1 and TRBJ1-5; TRBD1 is a possible D gene (6 bases). In germline, CDR1 is SQVTM, CDR2 ANQGSEA. The CDR3 consists of 15 residues. V dropped 6 bases and J dropped 0 bases, with 15 bases sitting between them. CDR3: CSVVITGFSNQPQHF. As DNA, the CDR3 is TGCAGCGTCGTTATTACAGGGTTTAGCAATCAGCCCCAGCATTTT.

The rearrangement links TRBV6-2 or TRBV6-3 to TRBJ2-5, with TRBD2 matching over 8 bases. Per the germline V gene, CDR1 is MNHEY and CDR2 is SVGEGT. This CDR3 has 14 amino acids. The ends lost 5 bases at V and 4 bases at J; junction bases unmatched: 6. The DNA of the CDR3 is TGTGCCAGCAGTCCCCACGGGGGGGGAGAGACCCAGTACTTC. Its translation is CASSPHGGGETQYF.

Of note for this clonotype: Since the CDR3 does not end with the conserved phenylalanine or tryptophan, this likely comes from a read error. The chain has TRBV29-1 and TRBJ2-5; D may be TRBD1 (6 bases). CDR3 length: 13 amino acids. Trimming pared 4 bases from V and 3 bases from J, leaving 12 bases between. CDR1 is SQVTM, CDR2 ANQGSEA, per germline. This CDR3 reads CSVGRGEEETQYY. CDR3 bases: TGCAGCGTTGGCAGGGGAGAGGAAGAGACCCAGTACTAC.

This clonotype was picked up a small number of times. The J gene is TRBJ1-1, the V gene TRBV9; D is perhaps TRBD1 (5 bases). The CDR3 is 16 residues long. The V gene's germline CDR1 is SGDLS and CDR2 YYNGEE. The ends were cut back, 0 bases at V and 4 bases at J, with 16 bases in the middle. CDR3 amino acids: CASSVGPDGGGTEAFF. For the CDR3, the DNA is TGTGCCAGCAGCGTAGGCCCTGACGGGGGTGGCACTGAAGCTTTCTTT.

This chain joins TRBV9 and TRBJ2-5; D tentatively fits TRBD1 or TRBD2 (5 bases each). Germline V lookup: CDR1 SGDLS, CDR2 YYNGEE. This CDR3 region has 14 residues. Trimming removed 0 bases at V and 5 bases at J, with 11 bases between. As DNA, the CDR3 is TGTGCCAGCAGCGTAGACTCCTGGGGGGAGACCCAGTACTTC. Residues: CASSVDSWGETQYF.